Described below is a single TCR beta chain sequence and its context. This table comes from immunoSEQ multiplex PCR, and its TCRdb copy is limited to in-frame clones, with some not included. The sample shows 500,000 or so clones, roughly 90% of them seen only once. V was pared by 0 bases and J by 4 bases, with 6 bases between. Germline CDR1 and CDR2: SGHTA and FQGNSA. The CDR3 loop spans 13 amino acids. The sample originates from a study of blood T cell repertoires in COVID-19. The chain carries TRBV7-2 and TRBJ1-2; D remains unclear. The clonotype originates from a woman younger than 35 who had recovered from COVID-19. The material sequenced was PBMCs or T cells enriched from blood (not recorded which). The CDR3 sequence: CASSLANLYGYTF. CDR3 coding DNA: TGTGCCAGCAGCTTAGCAAATCTCTATGGCTACACCTTC.